In this sample, the clone carrying this TCR beta chain turned up once. These data come from a study of PD-1 and CTLA-4 blockade in melanoma. Assay: immunoSEQ multiplex PCR; the TCRdb copy retains only in-frame clones and omits some. The data contain approximately 17,000 clones, around three quarters of them singletons. From germline, CDR1 is MNHEY and CDR2 SMNVEV (reference sequence). Between the trimmed V and J ends, which lost 0 bases and 3 bases, there was a span of 12 bases. This CDR3 has 15 amino acids. The origin of this receptor is a human donor with melanoma. This chain connects TRBV27 to TRBJ2-7; a possible D gene is TRBD2 (6 bases). Specimen: CD8+ T cells from peripheral blood, collected from a patient given anti-PD-1 treatment. CDR3 protein: CASSLSGLPGYEQYF. CDR3 sequence (DNA): TGTGCCAGCAGTTTATCGGGACTCCCAGGCTACGAGCAGTACTTC.